The clone carrying this T cell receptor beta chain was counted many times. Its antigen remains unknown. V lost 2 bases and J lost 1, with 5 bases in between. The CDR3 spans 13 residues. The V gene's germline CDR1 is SNHLY and CDR2 FYNNEI. Treg sorting used a CD4+CD25+CD127-/low gate. Overall study results and limits: Tumor memory CD4+ T cell TCR gene usage was found to cluster with blood and lymph node memory CD4+ cells and with lymph node naive CD4+ cells.

Constant-region reverse primers amplified full-length variable regions, followed by semi-nested Nested Universal Primer A PCR. TCRdb recomputed calls from the 5' RACE reads with MiXCR, one row per CDR3 protein. The sample holds over 40,000 distinct CDR3 sequences, roughly 21% seen once. The receptor's source is a female donor with breast cancer. Sequencing input: Tregs sorted from blood. The chain employs TRBV2 and TRBJ1-1; D ambiguous. For the CDR3, the DNA is TGTGCCAGCAGTGAATTAGAGAACACTGAAGCTTTCTTT. Translating it yields CASSELENTEAFF.